The T cell receptor beta chain described here comes from a study of blood T cell repertoires in COVID-19. Study-wide background: Some COVID-19 samples were acute and others convalescent; all came from the United States, Italy and Spain.

This clone was seen only once. V was trimmed by 2 bases and J by 1 base, leaving 11 bases between them. There are 16 residues in the CDR3. CDR1 and CDR2 (germline): MNHEY, SVGAGI. Per the study methods: For nucleated cells, counts were estimated from reference gene primer amplification. Assay used: immunoSEQ multiplex PCR; TCRdb lists only in-frame clones, some missing. Clonal size and the V and J genes are those of that table, whereas D and trimming came from the DNA. This table has more than 85,000 clones, over 85% appearing once. Patients of the Seattle cohort, enrolled during active infection, were followed longitudinally.

This clonotype was sampled from a human donor with COVID-19, enrolled during active disease. The donor label of this sample is uncertain. Input material: peripheral blood. The V gene is TRBV6-5, the J gene TRBJ2-2, with D hard to call. In nucleotides, the CDR3 is TGTGCCAGCAGTTACGTCGGTAGATTGAACACCGGGGAGCTGTTTTTT. Translated: CASSYVGRLNTGELFF.